These 5 T cell receptor beta chains share one sample of origin, sequenced in a study of T cell changes during pregnancy in multiple sclerosis. Some clones are missing from TCRdb's copy, which holds only in-frame ones; the method was immunoSEQ multiplex PCR. The sample holds approximately 34,000 clones, around 92% seen once. The sample consisted of CD4+ T cells from peripheral blood mononuclear cells, taken after pregnancy. These receptors all stem from a female donor with multiple sclerosis, enrolled in a pregnancy study.

Concerning this clone itself: Other DNA sequences of this sample code for an identical CDR3. J is TRBJ2-7 and V is TRBV29-1; 11 bases align to TRBD2. Germline V gene data show CDR1 as SQVTM and CDR2 as ANQGSEA. V dropped 7 bases and J dropped 0; count of bases not matched to a gene: 5. The CDR3 loop spans 14 amino acids. The CDR3 sequence is CSAGLAGGSYEQYF. CDR3 bases: TGCAGCGCTGGGCTAGCGGGGGGCTCCTACGAGCAGTACTTC.

This clone was detected only once. The chain employs TRBV7-9 and TRBJ2-7; 10 bases match TRBD1. The CDR3 runs 14 residues. Germline CDR1 reads SEHNR; CDR2 reads FQNEAQ (reference sequence). The V segment lost 5 bases and the J segment 6 bases; nucleotides outside the gene matches: 7. Here the CDR3 reads CASSRPGQGSEQYF. DNA for the CDR3: TGTGCCAGCAGCCGTCCGGGACAGGGGAGCGAGCAGTACTTC.

V is TRBV4-2 and J is TRBJ1-1, with unresolved D. This CDR3 is 19 amino acids long. V gave up 1 base and J gave up 4 bases, with 25 bases separating them. Germline V gene data show CDR1 as LGHNA and CDR2 as YNFKEQ. CDR3 bases: TGTGCCAGCAGCCAAGCCGTTCGAGCCGGGCTCCAGGAGGGCACTGAAGCTTTCTTT. It specifies CASSQAVRAGLQEGTEAFF.

V usage is TRBV6-4 and J usage is TRBJ2-3, with D maybe TRBD1 (5 bases). CDR1 is MRHNA, CDR2 SNTAGT, per germline. CDR3 size: 13 residues. Deletions cut 5 bases from V and 6 bases from J, with 12 bases between. The CDR3 spells CASSQGPHDTQYF. CDR3 sequence (DNA): TGTGCCAGCAGTCAGGGTCCTCACGATACGCAGTATTTT.

The chain joins TRBV28 to TRBJ2-1; no definite D call. The germline V gene encodes CDR1 MDHEN and CDR2 SYDVKM. The CDR3 totals 14 residues. The germline V and J ends were trimmed by 7 bases and 3 bases, with 13 bases remaining between them. In DNA form, the CDR3 reads TGTGCCAGCACGAACAGAGCTCACTACAATGAGCAGTTCTTC. Its protein product is CASTNRAHYNEQFF.